This T cell receptor (beta chain) appears in the sequencing data of a study of cytomegalovirus exposure and HLA in healthy donors. Overall study: For the approximately 400 genotyped donors, more than 80% fell within the Caucasian-associated ancestry cluster.

CDR1 and CDR2 from the germline V gene are SQVTM and ANQGSEA. The CDR3 sequence is 14 residues long. V lost 6 bases to trimming and J lost 1 base, with 12 bases between them. PCR primers comprised 60 Vbeta and 13 Jbeta primers. Only in-frame clones appear in the TCRdb table, and some are missing; sequencing was by immunoSEQ multiplex PCR. The table records about 120,000 clones, roughly 70% of them present only once. Donors likely had unrecorded immune exposures despite being nominally healthy when sampled. Study findings and constraints: Indistinguishability led to the exclusion of some V segments, TRBV6-2 and TRBV6-3 included.

A remark on this clone: Its antigen is currently unknown.

The source of this sequence is a middle-aged man in good health and CMV-seropositive. Sequencing was carried out using PBMCs. The chain couples TRBV29-1 to TRBJ1-4, with D possibly TRBD1 on 6 matching bases. The CDR3 here is CSVRTGLTNEKLFF. CDR3 sequence (DNA): TGCAGCGTCCGTACAGGGCTAACTAATGAAAAACTGTTTTTT.